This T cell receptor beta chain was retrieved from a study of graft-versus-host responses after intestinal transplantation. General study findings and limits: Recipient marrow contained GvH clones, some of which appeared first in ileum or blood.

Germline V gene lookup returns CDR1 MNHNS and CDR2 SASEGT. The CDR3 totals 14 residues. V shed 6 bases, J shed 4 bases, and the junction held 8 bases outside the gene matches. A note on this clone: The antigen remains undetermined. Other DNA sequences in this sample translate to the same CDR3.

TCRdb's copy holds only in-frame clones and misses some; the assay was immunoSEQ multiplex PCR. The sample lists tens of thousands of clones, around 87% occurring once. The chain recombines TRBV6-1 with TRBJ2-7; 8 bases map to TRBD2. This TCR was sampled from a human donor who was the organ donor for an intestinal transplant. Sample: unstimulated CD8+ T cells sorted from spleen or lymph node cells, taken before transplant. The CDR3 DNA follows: TGTGCCAGCAGCTCGCGGGGGGCTAGTTACGAGCAGTACGTC. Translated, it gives CASSSRGASYEQYV.